This TCR beta chain was sequenced for a study of healthy donors' naive CD4 and CD8 T cells. Study-level background: All functional IMGT TCR alpha variants were covered by new primers. Study-wide findings and caveats: Homeostatic proliferation of naive T cells was not examined as a bias source. Most V and J genes were reportedly biased between naive CD4+ and CD8+ cells.

Starting from about 0.55 ug of total RNA, TCR libraries were made with linear amplification. Each CDR3 protein gets one entry after TCRdb re-called the reads with MiXCR. The table lists approximately 200,000 distinct CDR3 sequences, around 74% of them singletons, with roughly 2.4% in the top ten. This clonotype was seen a few times. Its cognate antigen is unknown. Trimming removed 6 bases at V and 2 bases at J, with 11 bases between. Per the germline V gene, CDR1 is SQVTM and CDR2 is ANQGSEA. The CDR3 loop spans 12 amino acids. Sorting defined naive CD4+ as CD4+CD8-CD45RO-CD45RA+ and naive CD8+ as CD8+CD4-CD45RA+CD27bright.

This receptor was obtained from a pool of human donors in good health; the sample pools cells from several healthy donors. The genes are TRBV29-1 and TRBJ2-7; D might be TRBD1 (6 bases). The specimen sequenced was naive CD4+ and CD8+ T cells sorted from blood, pooled from several donors. CDR3 coding DNA: TGCAGCGTGAGACCAGGGGCCTACGAGCAGTACTTC. It codes for CSVRPGAYEQYF.